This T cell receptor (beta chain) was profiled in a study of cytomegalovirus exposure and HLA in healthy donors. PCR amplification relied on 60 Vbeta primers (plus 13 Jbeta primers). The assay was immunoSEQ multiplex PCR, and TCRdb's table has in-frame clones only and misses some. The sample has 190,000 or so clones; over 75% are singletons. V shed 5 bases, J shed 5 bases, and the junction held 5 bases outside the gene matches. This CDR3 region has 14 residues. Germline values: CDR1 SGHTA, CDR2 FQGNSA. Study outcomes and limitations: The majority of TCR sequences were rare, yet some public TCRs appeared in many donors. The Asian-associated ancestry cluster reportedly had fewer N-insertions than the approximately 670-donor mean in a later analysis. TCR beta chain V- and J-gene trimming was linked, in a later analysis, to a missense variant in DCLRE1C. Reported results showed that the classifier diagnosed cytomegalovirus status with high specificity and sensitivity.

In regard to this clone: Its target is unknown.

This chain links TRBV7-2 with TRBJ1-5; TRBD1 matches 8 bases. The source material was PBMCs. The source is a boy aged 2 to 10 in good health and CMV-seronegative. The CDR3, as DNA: TGTGCCAGCAGCATGGACAGGGACTATCAGCCCCAGCATTTT. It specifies CASSMDRDYQPQHF.